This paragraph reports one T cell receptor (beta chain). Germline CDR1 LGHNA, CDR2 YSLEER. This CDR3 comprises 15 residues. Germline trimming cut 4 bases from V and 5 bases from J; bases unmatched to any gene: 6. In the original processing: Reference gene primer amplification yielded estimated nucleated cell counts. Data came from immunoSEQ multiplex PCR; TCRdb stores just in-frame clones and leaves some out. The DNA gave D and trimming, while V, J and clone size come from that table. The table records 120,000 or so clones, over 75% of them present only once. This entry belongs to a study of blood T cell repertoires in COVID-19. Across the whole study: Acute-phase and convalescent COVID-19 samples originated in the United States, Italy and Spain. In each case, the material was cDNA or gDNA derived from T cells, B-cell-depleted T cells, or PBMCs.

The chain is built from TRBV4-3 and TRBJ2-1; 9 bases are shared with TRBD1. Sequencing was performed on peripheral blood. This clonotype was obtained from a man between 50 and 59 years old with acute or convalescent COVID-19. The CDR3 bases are TGCGCCAGCAGCCGATTGGGACAGGGTCACAATGAGCAGTTCTTC. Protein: CASSRLGQGHNEQFF.